This TCR beta chain was captured in a study of T-cell memory formation after mild COVID-19. CDR3 size: 14 residues. V lost 3 bases and J 7 bases, leaving 10 bases between the germline ends. The germline V gene has CDR1 LGHDT and CDR2 YNNKEL (reference sequence). General observations from the study: A balance of CD4 and CD8 characterized clones contracting day 15 to 85, whereas later expanders leaned CD4+. The second-wave clones peaking on day 37 were not confirmed as SARS-CoV-2-specific.

Comments on this clonotype: Its antigen remains unknown.

TCRdb passed the 5' RACE reads through MiXCR, listing each CDR3 protein once. The sample carries around 250,000 distinct CDR3 sequences, around 10% recorded once. The chain recombines TRBV3-1 with TRBJ1-6; D unresolved. Sequences were obtained from PBMCs or a T cell subset sorted from them (not recorded which). This sequence originates from a young man who had mild COVID-19 (a few samples of this study predate the infection). Cell type and time point are not known. The CDR3 here is CASSQTLGNSPLHF. In nucleotides, the CDR3 is TGTGCCAGCAGCCAGACATTAGGGAATTCACCCCTCCACTTT.